This T cell receptor (beta chain) was captured in a study of T cell responses to AZD1222 COVID-19 vaccine. Whole-study findings and limits: It was only 6 or 7 AZD1222 recipients who were seropositive at baseline. Two doses of AZD1222 preceded a rise in Spike-specific TCR breadth and depth.

V lost 0 bases, J lost 3 bases, and 9 bases lay in between. Germline V CDR1 and CDR2: MGHRA, YSYEKL. This CDR3 has 15 amino acids. As concerns this clone: Antigen specificity is unknown.

Clones were sequenced by immunoSEQ multiplex PCR, and TCRdb holds only the in-frame ones, with some missing. The table includes around 180,000 clones, almost 95% detected once. The TCR was taken from an adult in good health. Here the sequenced sample was peripheral blood, taken on day 0 of AZD1222 vaccination. The chain employs TRBV4-1 and TRBJ1-5; D not resolved. The CDR3 here is CASSQEGTSNQPQHF. The CDR3, as DNA: TGCGCCAGCAGCCAAGAAGGCACCTCCAATCAGCCCCAGCATTTT.